These 28 T cell receptor beta chains came from one sample sequenced in a study of blood T cell repertoires in COVID-19 (dated by TCRdb to the early 2020s). The library was made by the immunoSEQ multiplex PCR assay. Drawn from immuneACCESS, this table holds only the in-frame rearrangements with V and J called that TCRdb kept. Clones are partly lost; checked studies trace under half to an unresolved V gene and leave the rest unexplained. This sample lists some 170,000 clones; about 79% were detected once. The ten largest account for nearly 15% of the sample. The specimen was PBMCs or T cells enriched from blood (not recorded which). The receptor set was obtained from a man aged 45 to 65 who had recovered from COVID-19.

The chain is built from TRBV29-1 and TRBJ2-7; 9 nucleotides match TRBD1. V shed 2 bases and J 6 bases; nucleotides not matched to a gene: 11. The germline gives CDR1 SQVTM, CDR2 ANQGSEA. This CDR3 comprises 15 residues. The CDR3 coding sequence is TGCAGCGTTGAACAACGCGGGACAGGGACATTCGAGCAGTACTTC. Translated: CSVEQRGTGTFEQYF.

This rearrangement joins TRBV11-3 to TRBJ2-3; perhaps TRBD2 as D (9 bases). V lost 5 bases, J lost 8 bases, and 29 bases lay in between. This CDR3 is 18 amino acids long. Germline V lookup: CDR1 SGHNT, CDR2 YENEEA. DNA for the CDR3: TGTGCCAGCAGCGCCGACAGGGGTATAGCGGGGGCTGTAGGTACGCAGTATTTT. Translation gives CASSADRGIAGAVGTQYF.

The V and J genes are TRBV25-1 and TRBJ2-1; TRBD1 agrees at 10 bases. The germline CDR1 and CDR2 sequences are MGHDK and SYGVNS. The CDR3 is 14 residues long. V shed 10 bases and J 6 bases; nucleotides not matched to a gene: 9. This chain's CDR3 is CATSPGQGSNEQFF. Here the CDR3 DNA reads TGTGCCACCTCACCGGGACAGGGGAGCAATGAGCAGTTCTTC.

This clone appeared a few times. CDR3 sequence reads: CASSPSGELYEQYF. CDR3 in DNA: TGTGCCAGCAGCCCTAGCGGGGAACTCTACGAGCAGTACTTC. J is TRBJ2-7 and V is TRBV6-4; TRBD2 aligns across 9 bases. Trimming cost V 6 bases and J 3 bases; bases outside gene matches: 6. CDR1 is MRHNA and CDR2 is SNTAGT in the germline V gene. CDR3 length: 14 residues.

The rearrangement links TRBV3-1 (or the pseudogene TRBV3-2) to TRBJ2-2; no reliable D call. Trimming removed 2 bases at V and 2 bases at J, with 6 bases between. The CDR3 spans 14 residues. CDR1 is LGHDT, CDR2 YNNKEL, per germline (reference sequence). This CDR3 reads CASSQRSNTGELFF. CDR3 bases: TGTGCCAGCAGCCAAAGGAGTAACACCGGGGAGCTGTTTTTT.

This clone appeared a single time. The chain has TRBV6-4 and TRBJ2-1; 16 bases are shared with TRBD2. This CDR3 spans 15 amino acids. V was clipped by 6 bases and J by 6 bases; unmatched bases: 2. In germline, CDR1 is MRHNA, CDR2 SNTAGT. CDR3 loop: CASSGTSGGANEQFF. CDR3 bases: TGTGCCAGCAGCGGGACTAGCGGGGGGGCCAATGAGCAGTTCTTC.

This clone has a single count. V is TRBV19 and J is TRBJ1-1; TRBD1 matches 7 bases. CDR1 is LNHDA and CDR2 is SQIVND in the germline V gene (reference sequence). CDR3 size: 12 residues. V dropped 9 bases and J dropped 6; count of bases not matched to a gene: 7. The CDR3 loop reads CASKTGIAEAFF. CDR3 nucleotide sequence: TGTGCCAGCAAGACAGGGATCGCTGAAGCTTTCTTT.

V is TRBV19 and J is TRBJ2-3; perhaps TRBD1 as D (6 bases). This CDR3 has 14 residues. CDR1 LNHDA and CDR2 SQIVND come from the germline V gene (reference sequence). Trimming left V 3 bases short and J 3 bases short, with 10 bases between. The CDR3: CASSIEDSTDTQYF. CDR3 coding DNA: TGTGCCAGTAGTATTGAGGACAGTACAGATACGCAGTATTTT.

This clone is a singleton in its sample. The genes are TRBV18 and TRBJ1-4, with 9 bases aligning to TRBD1. This CDR3 comprises 14 residues. The V gene end was trimmed by 3 bases and the J gene end by 8 bases; junction bases not matched to a gene: 4. Germline CDR1 is KGHSH and CDR2 is LQKENI. CDR3 residues: CASSPRDRDEKLFF. The CDR3 bases are TGTGCCAGCTCACCCCGGGACAGGGACGAAAAACTGTTTTTT.

V is TRBV4-2 and J is TRBJ1-1, with a tentative D call TRBD1 (6 bases). The CDR3 totals 15 residues. V lost 0 bases and J lost 6, with 14 bases in between. The germline V gene encodes CDR1 LGHNA and CDR2 YNFKEQ. The CDR3 DNA reads as TGTGCCAGCAGCCAAGACTTCAGGGGTCGGGCTGAAGCTTTCTTT. Encoded protein: CASSQDFRGRAEAFF.

The V gene is TRBV29-1, the J gene TRBJ1-2; a possible D gene is TRBD1 (5 bases). The CDR3 covers 14 residues. Trimming took 7 bases from V and 4 from J, leaving 19 bases between them. CDR1 and CDR2 from the germline V gene are SQVTM and ANQGSEA. CDR3 coding DNA: TGCAGCGGGATGGGGCCGACGACGGGCTATGGCTACACCTTC. Its protein product is CSGMGPTTGYGYTF.

This clone was found a few times. The gene calls are TRBV3-1 (or the pseudogene TRBV3-2) and TRBJ1-2; D is possibly TRBD1 (5 bases). Germline assignment: CDR1 LGHDT and CDR2 YNNKEL (reference sequence). The CDR3 contains 12 residues. V was pared by 3 bases and J by 7 bases, with 9 bases between. CDR3 protein: CASSHTGGGYTF. The CDR3 nucleotides are TGTGCCAGCAGCCACACGGGGGGTGGCTACACCTTC.

The rearrangement uses TRBV15 and TRBJ1-2; D is uncertain. CDR1 is LNHNV and CDR2 is YYDKDF in the germline V gene (reference sequence). CDR3 size: 12 residues. V lost 1 base, J lost 7 bases, and 7 bases lay in between. CDR3 in DNA: TGTGCCACCAGCAGAGGCGATGTTGGCTACACCTTC. As protein: CATSRGDVGYTF.

V is TRBV19 and J is TRBJ2-7; D is undetermined. Germline CDR1 reads LNHDA; CDR2 reads SQIVND (reference sequence). V gave up 5 bases and J gave up 3 bases, with 11 bases separating them. This CDR3 is built from 13 residues. CDR3 nucleotide sequence: TGTGCCAGTAGTGTCCAACACCGCTACGAGCAGTACTTC. Protein product: CASSVQHRYEQYF.

The rearrangement links TRBV25-1 to TRBJ1-2, with D possibly matching TRBD1 (5 bases). The CDR3 runs to 13 residues. V gave up 3 bases and J gave up 2 bases, with 7 bases separating them. CDR1 and CDR2 from the germline V gene are MGHDK and SYGVNS. CDR3 sequence (DNA): TGTGCCAGCAGTGAGACAGTCAACTATGGCTACACCTTC. Protein: CASSETVNYGYTF.

The chain has TRBV3-1 (or the pseudogene TRBV3-2) and TRBJ2-2; 9 bases map to TRBD1. Trimming cost V 5 bases and J 6 bases; bases outside gene matches: 4. CDR1 and CDR2 from the germline V gene are LGHDT and YNNKEL (reference sequence). This CDR3 comprises 14 residues. CDR3 in amino acids: CASSGGQGSGELFF. The DNA for the CDR3 is TGTGCCAGCAGCGGGGGACAGGGCTCCGGGGAGCTGTTTTTT.

The chain couples TRBV28 to TRBJ1-2, with D tentatively TRBD1 (5 bases). V was clipped by 8 bases and J by 0 bases, with 10 bases between them. The CDR3 contains 13 residues. Germline V gives CDR1 MDHEN, CDR2 SYDVKM. The CDR3 spells CASRKTANYGYTF. CDR3 nucleotide sequence: TGTGCCAGCCGTAAGACAGCTAACTATGGCTACACCTTC.

About this clone itself: At one end, the junction sequence differs from germline, possibly due to a read error. This rearrangement joins TRBV12-3 or TRBV12-4 to TRBJ2-3, with a weak D call TRBD2 (5 bases). The CDR3 consists of 12 residues. The CDR3 here is CASSPDGRVQVF. CDR3 DNA: TGTGCCAGCAGTCCCGATGGGCGGGTCCAGGTTTTT.

This chain connects TRBV5-1 to TRBJ1-2, with D perhaps TRBD1 (5 bases). Trimming removed 0 bases from V and 7 bases from J, with 25 bases in between. The CDR3 is 18 amino acids. The germline CDR1 and CDR2 sequences are SGHRS and YFSETQ. Here the CDR3 reads CASSLAGFLRGSRLGYTF. CDR3 DNA: TGCGCCAGCAGCTTGGCCGGGTTTTTGCGGGGGAGTAGACTTGGCTACACCTTC.

This sequence joins TRBV3-1 (or the pseudogene TRBV3-2) and TRBJ1-3, with no clear D. Trimming removed 6 bases from V and 8 bases from J, with 8 bases in between. The CDR3 sequence is 11 residues long. Germline V gene data show CDR1 as LGHDT and CDR2 as YNNKEL (reference sequence). The CDR3 is CASRGADTIYF. The CDR3 DNA follows: TGTGCCAGCAGGGGTGCGGACACCATATATTTT.

The chain carries TRBV5-1 and TRBJ2-2, with TRBD2 as a possible D gene (5 bases). Per the germline V gene, CDR1 is SGHRS and CDR2 is YFSETQ. This CDR3 is 15 amino acids long. Trimming took 0 bases from V and 3 from J, leaving 9 bases between them. This CDR3 reads CASSLAPGYTGELFF. CDR3 DNA: TGCGCCAGCAGCTTGGCGCCGGGGTACACCGGGGAGCTGTTTTTT.

This clone appeared a few times. The chain carries TRBV15 and TRBJ2-7; a possible D gene is TRBD1 (5 bases). Trimming left V 1 base short and J 0 bases short, with 16 bases between. The CDR3 consists of 17 residues. Germline CDR1 reads LNHNV; CDR2 reads YYDKDF (reference sequence). The CDR3 loop is CATSRGQRAFFSYEQYF. As DNA, the CDR3 is TGTGCCACCAGCAGAGGACAGCGAGCATTTTTCTCCTACGAGCAGTACTTC. The whole variable domain, remainder taken from reference TRBV15 and TRBJ2-7, is DAMVIQNPRYQVTQFGKPVTLSCSQTLNHNVMYWYQQKSSQAPKLLFHYYDKDFNNEADTPDNFQSRRPNTSFCFLDIRSPGLGDTAMYLCATSRGQRAFFSYEQYFGPGTRLTVT.

V gene TRBV5-1 combines with J gene TRBJ2-1; 8 positions match TRBD1. Germline V gene data show CDR1 as SGHRS and CDR2 as YFSETQ. The V and J ends lost 3 bases and 4 bases, in that order; junction bases with no gene match: 6. The CDR3 runs 15 residues. The CDR3 protein is CASSYTGQAYNEQFF. The CDR3 bases are TGCGCCAGCAGCTATACGGGACAGGCATACAATGAGCAGTTCTTC.

This sequence joins TRBV6-6 and TRBJ2-1; TRBD2 agrees at 10 bases. Trimming cost V 2 bases and J 4 bases; bases outside gene matches: 2. CDR3 length: 15 amino acids. The germline V gene has CDR1 MNHNY and CDR2 SVGAGI (reference sequence). The CDR3, as DNA: TGTGCCAGCAGTTACCCGGGACTAGCGTACAATGAGCAGTTCTTC. This gives the protein CASSYPGLAYNEQFF.

This chain connects TRBV10-3 to TRBJ2-3; a weak D match, TRBD2 (6 bases). CDR1 ENHRY and CDR2 SYGVKD come from the germline V gene. The V end was cut by 4 bases, the J end by 4 bases, with 15 bases between. This CDR3 is built from 15 residues. The CDR3 DNA follows: TGTGCCATCAGTGGGGCACTTGGGACTTCAGATACGCAGTATTTT. Encoded protein: CAISGALGTSDTQYF.

V and J are TRBV2 and TRBJ1-5; tentatively, D is TRBD1 (6 bases). The V gene lost 2 bases and the J gene lost 3 bases, with 8 bases spanning the gap. This CDR3 region has 14 residues. Per germline, CDR1 SNHLY and CDR2 FYNNEI. In nucleotides, the CDR3 is TGTGCCAGCAGTGAACAGGGGATCAATCAGCCCCAGCATTTT. Its protein product is CASSEQGINQPQHF.

Only one count was recorded for this clone. V usage is TRBV6-5 and J usage is TRBJ1-2; 11 bases match TRBD1. Trimming cost V 5 bases and J 7 bases; bases outside gene matches: 9. The V gene's germline CDR1 is MNHEY and CDR2 SVGAGI. The length of the CDR3 is 15 residues. For the CDR3, the DNA is TGTGCCAGCAGTCCCTCTGGACAGGGGGCGCTTGGCTACACCTTC. Translation gives CASSPSGQGALGYTF.

There are a few counts of this clone. The J gene is TRBJ2-7, the V gene TRBV3-1 (or the pseudogene TRBV3-2); 12 positions agree with TRBD2. The CDR3 is 15 residues long. V gave up 3 bases and J gave up 3 bases; unmatched junction bases: 3. Germline CDR1 is LGHDT and CDR2 is YNNKEL (reference sequence). CDR3 in amino acids: CASSQTSGGYYEQYF. In nucleotides, the CDR3 is TGTGCCAGCAGCCAGACTAGCGGGGGATACTACGAGCAGTACTTC.